This T cell receptor (beta chain) originates from a study of blood T cell repertoires in COVID-19. Overall study: Researchers got acute and convalescent COVID-19 samples from the United States, Italy and Spain. The cDNA or gDNA used as material had been derived from T cells, B-cell-depleted T cells, or PBMCs.

This CDR3 contains 13 residues. Trimming took off 8 bases at V and 5 bases at J, with 16 bases between the two ends. Germline V CDR1 and CDR2: MDHEN, SYDVKM. Original methodology: How many nucleated cells were present was estimated from reference gene primer amplification. Here immunoSEQ multiplex PCR was the method, and the copy in TCRdb shows in-frame clones only, minus some. Clone size and V and J calls were adopted from that table, with D and trimming inferred from the DNA. The sample contains a few hundred thousand clones, roughly 84% of which appear only once. The sample taken for sequencing was peripheral blood. This clonotype originated in a woman aged 18-35 years with acute or convalescent COVID-19. The J gene is TRBJ2-7, the V gene TRBV28; maybe TRBD1 (6 bases). The DNA for the CDR3 is TGTGCCAGCGGGGCAGGGGTGACCCACGAGCAGTACTTC. It encodes CASGAGVTHEQYF.